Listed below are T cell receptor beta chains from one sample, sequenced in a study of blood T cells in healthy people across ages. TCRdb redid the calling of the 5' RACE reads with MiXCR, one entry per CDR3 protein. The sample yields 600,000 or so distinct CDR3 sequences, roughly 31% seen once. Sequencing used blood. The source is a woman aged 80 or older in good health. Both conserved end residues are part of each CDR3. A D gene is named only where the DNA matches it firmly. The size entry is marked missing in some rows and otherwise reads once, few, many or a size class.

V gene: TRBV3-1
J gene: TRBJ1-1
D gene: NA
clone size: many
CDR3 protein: CASSQGRGTGTEAFF
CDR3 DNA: TGTGCCAGCAGCCAAGGCAGGGGAACTGGCACTGAAGCTTTCTTT

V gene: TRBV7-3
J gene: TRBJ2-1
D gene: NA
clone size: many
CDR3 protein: CASSSLGGGQAHEQFF
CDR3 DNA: TGTGCCAGCAGCTCCTTGGGCGGGGGACAGGCCCATGAGCAGTTCTTC

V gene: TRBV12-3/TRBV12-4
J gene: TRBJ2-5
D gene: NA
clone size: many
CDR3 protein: CASSAPAGIGETQYF
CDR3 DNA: TGTGCCAGCAGTGCCCCGGCAGGGATAGGAGAGACCCAGTACTTC

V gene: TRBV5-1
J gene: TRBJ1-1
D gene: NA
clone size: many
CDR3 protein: CASSLALRQRNTEAFF
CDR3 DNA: TGCGCCAGCAGCTTGGCCCTTCGGCAGAGGAACACTGAAGCTTTCTTT

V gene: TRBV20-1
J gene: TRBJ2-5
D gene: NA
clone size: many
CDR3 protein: CSASRDPQETQYF
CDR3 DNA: TGCAGTGCTTCCCGGGACCCACAAGAGACCCAGTACTTC

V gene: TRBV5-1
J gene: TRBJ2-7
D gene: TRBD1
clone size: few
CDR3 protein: CASNPGTGHYEQYF
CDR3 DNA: TGCGCCAGCAACCCCGGGACAGGCCACTACGAGCAGTACTTC

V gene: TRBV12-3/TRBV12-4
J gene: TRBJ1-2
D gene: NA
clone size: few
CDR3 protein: CASSFEGGRGYTF
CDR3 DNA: TGTGCCAGCAGTTTCGAGGGGGGAAGGGGCTACACCTTC

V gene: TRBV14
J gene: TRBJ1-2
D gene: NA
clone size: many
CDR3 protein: CASSQVAQSYGYTF
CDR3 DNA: TGTGCCAGCAGCCAAGTGGCTCAGAGCTATGGCTACACCTTC

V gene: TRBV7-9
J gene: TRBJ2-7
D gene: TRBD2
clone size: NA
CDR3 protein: CASSPGLGDYEQYF
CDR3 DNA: TGTGCCAGCAGCCCCGGACTAGGGGACTACGAGCAGTACTTC

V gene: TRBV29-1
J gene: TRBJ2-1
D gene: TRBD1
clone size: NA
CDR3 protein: CSGQDRGHEQFF
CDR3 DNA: TGCAGCGGCCAGGACAGGGGCCACGAGCAGTTCTTC

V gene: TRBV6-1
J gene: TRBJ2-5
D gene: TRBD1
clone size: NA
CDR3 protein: CASSGTGGRRETQYF
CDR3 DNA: TGTGCCAGTAGTGGGACAGGGGGCCGCCGGGAGACCCAGTACTTC

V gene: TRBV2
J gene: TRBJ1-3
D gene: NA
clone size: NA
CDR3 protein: CASSEAPTVAGNTIYF
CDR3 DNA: TGTGCCAGCAGTGAAGCGCCGACAGTCGCTGGAAACACCATATATTTT

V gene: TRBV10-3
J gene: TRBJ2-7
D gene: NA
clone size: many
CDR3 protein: CAIRSPAGEQYF
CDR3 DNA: TGTGCCATCCGAAGCCCAGCGGGCGAGCAGTACTTC

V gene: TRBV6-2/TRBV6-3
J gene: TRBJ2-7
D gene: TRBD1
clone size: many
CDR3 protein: CASNRAGTGFYEQYF
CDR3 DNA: TGTGCCAGCAACCGCGCCGGGACAGGGTTCTACGAGCAGTACTTC

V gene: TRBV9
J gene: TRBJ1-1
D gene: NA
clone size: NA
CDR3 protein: CASSVTTANTEAFF
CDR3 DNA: TGTGCCAGCAGCGTAACAACGGCGAACACTGAAGCTTTCTTT

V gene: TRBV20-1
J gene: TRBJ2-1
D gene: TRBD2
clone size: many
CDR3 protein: CSARSGTTFYNEQFF
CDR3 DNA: TGCAGTGCTAGATCCGGGACTACCTTTTACAATGAGCAGTTCTTC

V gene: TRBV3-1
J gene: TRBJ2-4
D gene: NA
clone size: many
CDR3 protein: CASSPRGGGIQYF
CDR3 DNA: TGTGCCAGCAGTCCCCGAGGGGGGGGCATTCAGTACTTC

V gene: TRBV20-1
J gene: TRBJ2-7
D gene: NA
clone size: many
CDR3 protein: CSAGRDARSYEQYF
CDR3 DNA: TGCAGTGCTGGCCGGGACGCCCGCTCCTACGAGCAGTACTTC

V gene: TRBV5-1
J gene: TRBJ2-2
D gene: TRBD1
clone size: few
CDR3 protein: CASSHAGTGGVAGELFF
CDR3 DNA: TGCGCCAGCAGCCACGCAGGGACAGGAGGAGTAGCCGGGGAGCTGTTTTTT

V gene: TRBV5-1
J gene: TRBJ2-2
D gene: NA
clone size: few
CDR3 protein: CASSLLATANTGELFF
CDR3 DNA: TGCGCCAGCAGCTTGTTAGCGACAGCGAACACCGGGGAGCTGTTTTTT

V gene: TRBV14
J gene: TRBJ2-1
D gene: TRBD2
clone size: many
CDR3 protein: CASSQDLTSGGLVNEQFF
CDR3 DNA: TGTGCCAGCAGCCAAGATCTGACTAGCGGGGGACTAGTCAATGAGCAGTTCTTC

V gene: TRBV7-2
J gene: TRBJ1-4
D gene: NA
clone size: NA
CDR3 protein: CASSSAFRSTNEKLFF
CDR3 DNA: TGTGCCAGCAGCTCAGCTTTTCGGAGCACTAATGAAAAACTGTTTTTT

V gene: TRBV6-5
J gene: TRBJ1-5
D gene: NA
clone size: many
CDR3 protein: CASSESTVSNQPQHF
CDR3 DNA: TGTGCCAGCAGTGAAAGCACAGTTAGCAATCAGCCCCAGCATTTT

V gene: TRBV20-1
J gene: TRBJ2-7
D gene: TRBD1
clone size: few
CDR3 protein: CSASRGTGSYEQYF
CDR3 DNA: TGCAGTGCTAGTCGAGGGACAGGGTCCTACGAGCAGTACTTC

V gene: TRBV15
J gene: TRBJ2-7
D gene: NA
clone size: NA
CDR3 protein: CATSRDRRGLLAYEQYF
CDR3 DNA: TGTGCCACCAGCAGAGATAGAAGAGGCCTGCTCGCCTACGAGCAGTACTTC

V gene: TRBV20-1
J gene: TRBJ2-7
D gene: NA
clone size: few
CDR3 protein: CSAPPALAPYEQYF
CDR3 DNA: TGCAGTGCTCCCCCTGCCCTAGCTCCCTACGAGCAGTACTTC

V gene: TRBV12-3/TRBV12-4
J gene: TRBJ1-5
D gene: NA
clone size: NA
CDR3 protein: CASSFNGVGIQPQHF
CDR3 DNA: TGTGCCAGCAGTTTTAACGGTGTGGGGATCCAGCCCCAGCATTTT

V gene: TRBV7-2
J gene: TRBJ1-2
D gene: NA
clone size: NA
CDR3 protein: CASSYLGTYGYTF
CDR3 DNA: TGTGCCAGCAGCTATCTCGGGACATATGGCTACACCTTC

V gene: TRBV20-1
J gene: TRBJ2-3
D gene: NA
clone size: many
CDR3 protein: CSAKVNRPPDTQYF
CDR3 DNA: TGCAGTGCTAAGGTGAACAGACCACCAGATACGCAGTATTTT

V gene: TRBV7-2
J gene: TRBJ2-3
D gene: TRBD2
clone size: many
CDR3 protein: CASSLRVTSGGASTDTQYF
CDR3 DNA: TGTGCCAGCAGCTTACGGGTGACTAGCGGGGGGGCCAGTACAGATACGCAGTATTTT

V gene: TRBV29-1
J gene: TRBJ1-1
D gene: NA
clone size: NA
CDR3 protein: CSGSVMNTEAFF
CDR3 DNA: TGCAGCGGCTCGGTCATGAACACTGAAGCTTTCTTT

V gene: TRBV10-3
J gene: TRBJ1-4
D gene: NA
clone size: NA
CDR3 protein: CAISEAGDEKLFF
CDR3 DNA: TGTGCCATCAGTGAGGCAGGGGATGAAAAACTGTTTTTT

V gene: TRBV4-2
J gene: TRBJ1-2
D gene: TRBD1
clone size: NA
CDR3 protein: CASSQDDSTGVYGYTF
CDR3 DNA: TGTGCCAGCAGCCAAGACGACTCAACAGGGGTCTATGGCTACACCTTC

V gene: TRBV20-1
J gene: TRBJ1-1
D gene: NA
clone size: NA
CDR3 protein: CSARDWGPNTEAFF
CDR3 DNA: TGCAGTGCTAGAGATTGGGGACCGAACACTGAAGCTTTCTTT

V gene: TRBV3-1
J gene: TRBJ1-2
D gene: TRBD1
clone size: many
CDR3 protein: CASSQVPRDRGNYGYTF
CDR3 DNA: TGTGCCAGCAGCCAAGTCCCGAGGGACAGGGGTAACTATGGCTACACCTTC

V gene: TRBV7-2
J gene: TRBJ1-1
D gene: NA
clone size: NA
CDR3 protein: CASSPNPRSEAFF
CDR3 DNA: TGTGCCAGCAGCCCAAACCCCCGGTCTGAAGCTTTCTTT

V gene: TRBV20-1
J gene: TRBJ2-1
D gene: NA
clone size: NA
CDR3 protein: CSARVVDGAEQFF
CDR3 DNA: TGCAGTGCTAGAGTGGTCGACGGGGCCGAGCAGTTCTTC

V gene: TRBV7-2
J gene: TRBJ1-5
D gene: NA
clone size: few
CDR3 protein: CASSLQVYNQPQHF
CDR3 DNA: TGTGCCAGCAGCTTACAGGTTTACAATCAGCCCCAGCATTTT

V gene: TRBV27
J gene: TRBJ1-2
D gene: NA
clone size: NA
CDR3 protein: CASSGRVNYGYTF
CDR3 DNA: TGTGCCAGCAGTGGGAGGGTCAACTATGGCTACACCTTC

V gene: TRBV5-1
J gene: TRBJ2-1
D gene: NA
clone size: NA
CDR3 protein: CASSLTRGGAGFF
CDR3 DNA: TGCGCCAGCAGCTTGACACGGGGCGGGGCGGGGTTCTTC

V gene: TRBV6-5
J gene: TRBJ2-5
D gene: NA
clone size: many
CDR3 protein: CASSYGRTIQETQYF
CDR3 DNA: TGTGCCAGCAGTTATGGACGGACTATCCAAGAGACCCAGTACTTC

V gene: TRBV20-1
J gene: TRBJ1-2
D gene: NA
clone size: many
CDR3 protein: CSASDPKGGQGYTF
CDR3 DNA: TGCAGTGCTAGTGATCCAAAAGGGGGTCAAGGCTACACCTTC